Listed here are 32 T cell receptor beta chains from one sample, sequenced in a study of radiation and T cells in renal cell carcinoma. TCRdb keeps only in-frame clones here, not all; method: immunoSEQ multiplex PCR. The sample has 120,000 to 150,000 clones, roughly 90% seen once. Time point of the sample: blood 4 weeks post-SBRT, at nephrectomy. Described treatment: 15 Gy SBRT to primary tumor, nephrectomy 4 weeks later. Source: blood, taken from a patient whose treatment included radiotherapy and nephrectomy. The source of these receptors is a woman aged 50 to 65 with renal cell carcinoma.

In the case of this clone: Germline and junction disagree at one end, which may indicate a read error. The genes are TRBV19 and TRBJ1-1; D is unresolved. The germline V gene has CDR1 LNHDA and CDR2 SQIVND (reference sequence). The CDR3 is 13 amino acids. This CDR3 is CASSLSVNTEAFF. DNA of the CDR3: TGTGCCAGTAGTTTAAGTGTGAATACTGAAGCTTTCTTT.

The chain uses TRBV27 and TRBJ2-7; D perhaps matches TRBD2 (5 bases). The CDR3 is 13 residues long. Trimming took 7 bases from V and 3 from J, leaving 13 bases between them. Per germline, CDR1 MNHEY and CDR2 SMNVEV (reference sequence). CDR3 sequence reads: CASIQAEVYEQYF. The DNA for the CDR3 is TGTGCCAGCATCCAGGCGGAGGTCTACGAGCAGTACTTC.

The chain is built from TRBV19 and TRBJ1-5; 8 bases line up with TRBD1. The CDR3 is made up of 15 amino acids. J was trimmed by 4 bases and V by 4 bases; bases with no gene match: 6. Germline assignment: CDR1 LNHDA and CDR2 SQIVND (reference sequence). CDR3 loop: CASSNGQGWNQPQHF. DNA for the CDR3: TGTGCCAGTAGTAACGGACAGGGCTGGAATCAGCCCCAGCATTTT.

This clone was detected a few times. The V and J genes are TRBV7-8 and TRBJ1-1; 8 bases map to TRBD1. The length of the CDR3 is 13 residues. The V segment lost 10 bases and the J segment 4 bases; nucleotides outside the gene matches: 8. CDR1 SGHVS and CDR2 FQNEAQ come from the germline V gene. CDR3 residues: CATMTGAVTEAFF. The CDR3 coding sequence is TGTGCCACCATGACAGGGGCCGTCACTGAAGCTTTCTTT.

This chain joins TRBV11-1 and TRBJ2-2, with D possibly TRBD1 on 6 matching bases. V lost 1 base, J lost 5 bases, and 11 bases lay in between. Germline CDR1 and CDR2: SGHAT and FQDESV (reference sequence). The CDR3 loop spans 15 amino acids. The CDR3 DNA reads as TGTGCCAGCAGCTTAGTTGGGGGCGTAACCGGGGAGCTGTTTTTT. Its translation is CASSLVGGVTGELFF.

This chain uses TRBV19 with TRBJ1-6; no reliable D call. CDR3 length: 18 residues. V lost 0 bases, J lost 0 bases, and 12 bases lay in between. CDR1 is LNHDA and CDR2 is SQIVND in the germline V gene (reference sequence). The CDR3 DNA follows: TGTGCCAGTAGTATAGATCGCGGACGGTCCTCCTATAATTCACCCCTCCACTTT. Residues: CASSIDRGRSSYNSPLHF.

This clone was observed a single time. The gene calls are TRBV25-1 and TRBJ2-1; D may be TRBD2 (5 bases). The V gene's germline CDR1 is MGHDK and CDR2 SYGVNS. This CDR3 is built from 13 residues. V was pared by 0 bases and J by 8 bases, with 8 bases between. The CDR3 region has the DNA TGTGCCAGCAGTGAATATGGGCGGGATGAGCAGTTCTTC. Protein product: CASSEYGRDEQFF. Full variable domain (missing parts from reference TRBV25-1 and TRBJ2-1): EADIYQTPRYLVIGTGKKITLECSQTMGHDKMYWYQQDPGMELHLIHYSYGVNSTEKGDLSSESTVSRIRTEHFPLTLESARPSHTSQYLCASSEYGRDEQFFGPGTRLTVL.

This chain uses TRBV11-2 with TRBJ2-3; weak D call: TRBD2 (6 bases). This CDR3 has 14 residues. Germline V lookup: CDR1 SGHAT, CDR2 FQNNGV. Trimming stripped 4 bases from V and 2 bases from J, with 10 bases between. The CDR3: CASSSLAATDTQYF. CDR3 in DNA: TGTGCCAGCAGCTCGTTAGCGGCCACAGATACGCAGTATTTT.

V and J are TRBV19 and TRBJ2-3, with 8 bases matching TRBD1. Germline CDR1 and CDR2: LNHDA and SQIVND (reference sequence). J lost 4 bases, V lost 8 bases, and 8 bases had no gene match. This CDR3 is 14 amino acids long. CDR3 sequence reads: CASGDRGGADTQYF. The CDR3 nucleotides are TGTGCCAGTGGAGACAGGGGTGGAGCAGATACGCAGTATTTT.

The chain carries TRBV23-1 and TRBJ1-1, with D perhaps matching TRBD1 (6 bases). TRBV23-1 carries the ORF label, with uncertain function. This CDR3 is 16 amino acids long. Trimming cost V 0 bases and J 1 base, with 12 bases left between them. The CDR3 region is CASSQSKWTANTEAFF. The CDR3 DNA is TGCGCCAGCAGTCAATCGAAGTGGACAGCGAACACTGAAGCTTTCTTT.

CDR3: CASSITFLGTQPQHF. CDR3 DNA sequence: TGTGCCAGTAGTATTACCTTCTTGGGGACTCAGCCCCAGCATTTT. This sequence joins TRBV19 and TRBJ1-5; D possibly corresponds to TRBD1 (5 bases). V lost 3 bases, J lost 6 bases, and 15 bases lay in between. From germline, CDR1 is LNHDA and CDR2 SQIVND (reference sequence). There are 15 residues in the CDR3.

The chain combines TRBV18 with TRBJ2-5, with 8 bases aligning to TRBD1. The V gene's germline CDR1 is KGHSH and CDR2 LQKENI. Trimming at V came to 2 bases and at J to 5 bases, leaving 10 bases not matched to a gene. The CDR3 length is 16 residues. The CDR3: CASSPLDRGQVETQYF. The DNA of the CDR3 is TGTGCCAGCTCACCATTAGACAGGGGTCAGGTGGAGACCCAGTACTTC.

The rearrangement links TRBV28 to TRBJ2-5; no firm D call. CDR1 and CDR2 (germline): MDHEN, SYDVKM. This CDR3 has 10 amino acids. Trimming removed 4 bases at V and 5 bases at J, with 2 bases between. In DNA form, the CDR3 reads TGTGCCAGCAGTTCTGAGACCCAGTACTTC. It yields the protein CASSSETQYF.

The gene calls are TRBV7-2 and TRBJ2-1; D not resolved. Trimming pared 4 bases from V and 6 bases from J, leaving 10 bases between. The CDR3 is made up of 13 amino acids. Germline assignment: CDR1 SGHTA and CDR2 FQGNSA. CDR3 sequence (DNA): TGTGCCAGCAGCTCCGAGATGCCCAATGAGCAGTTCTTC. Residues: CASSSEMPNEQFF. The full variable domain, with the rest looked up from reference TRBV7-2 and TRBJ2-1, is GAGVSQSPSNKVTEKGKDVELRCDPISGHTALYWYRQSLGQGLEFLIYFQGNSAPDKSGLPSDRFSAERTGGSVSTLTIQRTQQEDSAVYLCASSSEMPNEQFFGPGTRLTVL.

The chain is built from TRBV7-2 and TRBJ1-5, with no clear D. CDR3 length equals 13 residues. The germline CDR1 and CDR2 sequences are SGHTA and FQGNSA. V lost 2 bases to trimming and J lost 5 bases, with 7 bases between them. CDR3 in amino acids: CASSLTRDQPQHF. In DNA, the CDR3 is TGTGCCAGCAGCTTAACCAGAGATCAGCCCCAGCATTTT. Full variable domain (outside the CDR3, taken from reference TRBV7-2 and TRBJ1-5): GAGVSQSPSNKVTEKGKDVELRCDPISGHTALYWYRQSLGQGLEFLIYFQGNSAPDKSGLPSDRFSAERTGGSVSTLTIQRTQQEDSAVYLCASSLTRDQPQHFGDGTRLSIL.

This chain connects TRBV27 to TRBJ2-7; D uncertain. Germline CDR1 reads MNHEY; CDR2 reads SMNVEV (reference sequence). V lost 6 bases to trimming and J lost 7 bases, with 16 bases between them. The CDR3 is made up of 13 amino acids. CDR3 DNA sequence: TGTGCCAGCAGACCTTATTCGATGGGGGAGCAGTACTTC. Encoded protein: CASRPYSMGEQYF.

This clone was detected only a few times. The chain combines TRBV6-6 with TRBJ1-1, with D uncertain. CDR1 MNHNY and CDR2 SVGAGI come from the germline V gene (reference sequence). The CDR3 contains 10 residues. V lost 8 bases, J lost 8 bases, and 9 bases lay in between. CDR3 DNA: TGTGCCAGCTCTACAGTGGAAGCTTTCTTT. This translates into CASSTVEAFF.

The rearrangement joins TRBV30 to TRBJ2-1; D is possibly TRBD1 (5 bases). There are 12 residues in the CDR3. The V and J ends lost 3 bases and 7 bases respectively, with 10 bases between them. Germline values: CDR1 GTSNPN, CDR2 SVGIG (reference sequence). The CDR3 DNA sequence: TGTGCCTGGAGATTTAAGGGGAATGAGCAGTTCTTC. Translating gives CAWRFKGNEQFF. Together with reference TRBV30 and TRBJ2-1, the CDR3 gives the full variable domain: SQTIHQWPATLVQPVGSPLSLECTVEGTSNPNLYWYRQAAGRGLQLLFYSVGIGQISSEVPQNLSASRPQDRQFILSSKKLLLSDSGFYLCAWRFKGNEQFFGPGTRLTVL.

This clone was detected only a few times. This chain uses TRBV5-1 with TRBJ1-4; the D is unclear. Germline CDR1 SGHRS, CDR2 YFSETQ. The CDR3 runs to 13 residues. V was trimmed by 5 bases and J by 0 bases, leaving 5 bases between them. DNA of the CDR3: TGCGCCAGCAGGTGGACAACTAATGAAAAACTGTTTTTT. This translates into CASRWTTNEKLFF.

The DNA of the CDR3 is TGCAGCGTTGGGTTAATAGCCAAAAACATTCAGTACTTC. Protein sequence: CSVGLIAKNIQYF. This chain uses TRBV29-1 with TRBJ2-4; D ambiguous. The CDR3 covers 13 residues. Germline V gives CDR1 SQVTM, CDR2 ANQGSEA. V was shortened by 4 bases and J by 0 bases, with 7 bases between the two germline ends.

The chain combines TRBV28 with TRBJ2-1; no clear D. The CDR3 is 15 residues long. Germline values: CDR1 MDHEN, CDR2 SYDVKM. V lost 3 bases to trimming and J lost 5 bases, with 14 bases between them. The CDR3 is CASSFLNRKHNEQFF. DNA of the CDR3: TGTGCCAGCAGTTTCCTGAACCGCAAACACAATGAGCAGTTCTTC.

This clone was found once. The chain combines TRBV7-2 with TRBJ2-1; 12 bases are shared with TRBD2. The germline gives CDR1 SGHTA, CDR2 FQGNSA. This CDR3 contains 16 residues. Trimming cost V 0 bases and J 6 bases; bases outside gene matches: 3. The CDR3 spells CASSLAGTSGFNEQFF. The CDR3 coding sequence is TGTGCCAGCAGCTTAGCCGGGACTAGCGGGTTCAATGAGCAGTTCTTC.

Concerning this clone itself: The junction does not match germline at one end; this may be a read error. V usage is TRBV19 and J usage is TRBJ1-5, with D unclear. CDR1 and CDR2 from the germline V gene are LNHDA and SQIVND (reference sequence). The CDR3 runs 13 residues. CDR3 DNA: TGTGCCAGTAGTTTAGACAAGACTCAGCCCCAGCATTTT. Its translation: CASSLDKTQPQHF.

V usage is TRBV7-9 and J usage is TRBJ2-1, with D perhaps TRBD1 (5 bases). The germline V gene encodes CDR1 SEHNR and CDR2 FQNEAQ (reference sequence). V lost 5 bases to trimming and J lost 2 bases, with 16 bases between them. This CDR3 has 16 residues. DNA of the CDR3: TGTGCCAGCAGCGCTGAAGACAGAATGACCTACAATGAGCAGTTCTTC. It codes for CASSAEDRMTYNEQFF.

The genes are TRBV27 and TRBJ2-7, with 7 positions matching TRBD2. This CDR3 comprises 22 residues. Trimming cost V 3 bases and J 4 bases; bases outside gene matches: 30. CDR1 is MNHEY and CDR2 is SMNVEV in the germline V gene (reference sequence). The CDR3: CASSFPTPPVSGWAGPPYEQYF. As DNA, the CDR3 is TGTGCCAGCAGTTTCCCAACTCCGCCCGTTAGCGGGTGGGCTGGGCCCCCTTACGAGCAGTACTTC.

This chain uses TRBV27 with TRBJ2-2; no reliable D call. This CDR3 is 14 amino acids long. V dropped 5 bases and J dropped 6 bases, with 13 bases sitting between them. CDR1 and CDR2 (germline): MNHEY, SMNVEV (reference sequence). This chain's CDR3 is CASSPMNIAGELFF. The CDR3, as DNA: TGTGCCAGCAGTCCCATGAATATTGCCGGGGAGCTGTTTTTT.

V usage is TRBV7-2 and J usage is TRBJ2-2; D gene ambiguous. CDR1 and CDR2 from the germline V gene are SGHTA and FQGNSA. This CDR3 region has 14 residues. V dropped 5 bases and J dropped 0 bases, with 7 bases sitting between them. The CDR3 reads CASSLQTNTGELFF. The CDR3 coding sequence is TGTGCCAGCAGCCTTCAAACGAACACCGGGGAGCTGTTTTTT.

V is TRBV7-9 and J is TRBJ2-1; no reliable D call. Trimming took 2 bases from V and 8 from J, leaving 4 bases between them. The CDR3 loop spans 11 amino acids. The germline gives CDR1 SEHNR, CDR2 FQNEAQ (reference sequence). The CDR3 DNA is TGTGCCAGCAGCTTATCCTATGAGCAGTTCTTC. It encodes CASSLSYEQFF.

This clone was seen just once. The J gene is TRBJ1-3, the V gene TRBV5-1; tentatively, D is TRBD1 (5 bases). The length of the CDR3 is 13 residues. CDR1 and CDR2 (germline): SGHRS, YFSETQ. The germline V and J ends were trimmed by 4 bases and 4 bases, with 9 bases remaining between them. The CDR3 DNA follows: TGCGCCAGCAGCAGAGGGGACGGAAACACCATATATTTT. Its translation: CASSRGDGNTIYF.

CDR3 loop: CASSLSPSVDNEQFF. CDR3 nucleotide sequence: TGTGCCAGCAGCTTGTCACCTAGCGTCGACAATGAGCAGTTCTTC. V is TRBV5-5 and J is TRBJ2-1; D is perhaps TRBD2 (6 bases). Germline CDR1 is SGHKS and CDR2 is YYEKEE (reference sequence). Trimming stripped 1 base from V and 5 bases from J, with 13 bases between. This CDR3 has 15 amino acids.

This clone has more than one count but fewer than ten. V gene TRBV7-8 combines with J gene TRBJ2-2; no definite D call. The CDR3 runs to 14 residues. In germline, CDR1 is SGHVS, CDR2 FQNEAQ. The V and J ends lost 0 bases and 5 bases respectively, with 7 bases between them. The CDR3 DNA reads as TGTGCCAGCAGCTTAGCGAAGGTTACCGGGGAGCTGTTTTTT. This gives the protein CASSLAKVTGELFF.

V usage is TRBV4-1 and J usage is TRBJ2-7; 9 nucleotides match TRBD2. Germline assignment: CDR1 MGHRA and CDR2 YSYEKL. V lost 1 base, J lost 2 bases, and 3 bases stayed unmatched. The CDR3 totals 15 residues. CDR3 coding DNA: TGCGCCAGCAGCCAAGGACTAGCGGAGACCTACGAGCAGTACTTC. Translating it yields CASSQGLAETYEQYF.